These 6 T cell receptor beta chains originate from one sample sequenced in a study of shared clonotypes between healthy human individuals. The table came from immunoSEQ multiplex PCR; TCRdb's copy has only in-frame clones and leaves some out. Of millions of clones detected, 85% to 95% appear once; the ten largest clones hold 0.39%. The source material was naive CD4+ T cells from PBMCs. This sample's subset: CD45RA+ positively selected. These receptors all come from a man aged 18 to 35 in good health. Some clones in this sample may be carry-over from other donors' samples.

The chain combines TRBV28 with TRBJ1-3; D remains unclear. Trimming removed 5 bases from V and 1 base from J, with 12 bases in between. The CDR3 spans 15 residues. CDR1 and CDR2 (germline): MDHEN, SYDVKM. The CDR3 nucleotides are TGTGCCAGCAGTGCCTACGGTTTATCTGGAAACACCATATATTTT. Protein: CASSAYGLSGNTIYF.

The chain employs TRBV18 and TRBJ1-1, with a tentative D call TRBD1 (6 bases). Between the trimmed V and J ends, which lost 3 bases and 6 bases, there was a span of 11 bases. Germline V gene lookup returns CDR1 KGHSH and CDR2 LQKENI. The CDR3 loop spans 13 amino acids. CDR3 bases: TGTGCCAGCTCACCTTCCGGACAGTCTGAAGCTTTCTTT. Its translation is CASSPSGQSEAFF.

The V and J genes are TRBV25-1 and TRBJ2-7; the D is unclear. The CDR3 runs to 13 residues. V lost 2 bases, J lost 7 bases, and 12 bases lay in between. Germline V gives CDR1 MGHDK, CDR2 SYGVNS. This CDR3 is CASSEVGWWEQYF. The CDR3, as DNA: TGTGCCAGCAGTGAAGTCGGTTGGTGGGAGCAGTACTTC.

The chain uses TRBV5-3 and TRBJ1-4; D not certain. TRBV5-3 is an ORF, with its function uncertain. Trimming shortened V by 4 bases and J by 8 bases, and 15 bases separated the two germline ends. This CDR3 region has 14 residues. DNA for the CDR3: TGTGCCAGAAGCCCTGTCAAGACTTTGGAAAAACTGTTTTTT. Its translation is CARSPVKTLEKLFF.

The rearrangement joins TRBV28 to TRBJ2-7, with D maybe TRBD2 (5 bases). Germline V lookup: CDR1 MDHEN, CDR2 SYDVKM. The V and J ends lost 3 bases and 1 base respectively, with 10 bases between them. The CDR3 totals 14 residues. CDR3 in DNA: TGTGCCAGCAGTTTGGTACAGCGGTCCTACGAGCAGTACTTC. Its translation is CASSLVQRSYEQYF.

The chain recombines TRBV25-1 with TRBJ2-1; TRBD2 is a possible D gene (6 bases). Trimming removed 2 bases from V and 4 bases from J, with 12 bases in between. The CDR3 loop spans 15 amino acids. Germline V gene data show CDR1 as MGHDK and CDR2 as SYGVNS. The CDR3 region has the DNA TGTGCCAGCAGTGAACCACTAGCCAAGTACAATGAGCAGTTCTTC. It specifies CASSEPLAKYNEQFF.